A selection of T cell receptor beta chains follows, all from one sample in a study of graft-versus-host responses after intestinal transplantation. TCRdb's table, derived via immunoSEQ multiplex PCR, lists solely in-frame clones and lacks some. Here the sample spans just over 85,000 clones, approximately 90% being singletons. Their antigen targets remain unknown. The specimen was unstimulated CD8+ T cells sorted from spleen or lymph node cells, collected before transplant. Receptors were obtained from a human donor who was the organ donor for an intestinal transplant. Each CDR3 is given with its conserved first and last residue. The D gene is left open where the match is weak. Not all rows give a size; the values are once, few, many and, for expanded clones, a class.

d_call: NA; clone_size: NA; v_call: TRBV30; j_call: TRBJ2-5; cdr3_aa: CAWSVLLAETQYF; cdr3_nt: TGTGCCTGGAGTGTTCTGCTAGCAGAGACCCAGTACTTC
d_call: NA; clone_size: once; v_call: TRBV5-6; j_call: TRBJ2-7; cdr3_aa: CASSLSGSYYEQYF; cdr3_nt: TGTGCCAGCAGCTTGTCAGGCAGCTACTACGAGCAGTACTTC
d_call: NA; clone_size: NA; v_call: TRBV29-1; j_call: TRBJ2-7; cdr3_aa: CSVAEGGGFSYEQYF; cdr3_nt: TGCAGCGTTGCCGAGGGGGGGGGCTTCTCCTACGAGCAGTACTTC
d_call: TRBD1; clone_size: NA; v_call: TRBV9; j_call: TRBJ1-3; cdr3_aa: CASSAQGSGNTIYF; cdr3_nt: TGTGCCAGCAGCGCACAGGGGTCTGGAAACACCATATATTTT
d_call: NA; clone_size: NA; v_call: TRBV29-1; j_call: TRBJ2-7; cdr3_aa: CSVDAGISSEQYF; cdr3_nt: TGCAGCGTTGACGCAGGAATCAGTTCGGAGCAGTACTTC
d_call: NA; clone_size: NA; v_call: TRBV13; j_call: TRBJ1-1; cdr3_aa: CASSSGLMEAFF; cdr3_nt: TGTGCCAGCAGCTCCGGACTTATGGAAGCTTTCTTT
d_call: TRBD1; clone_size: NA; v_call: TRBV4-3; j_call: TRBJ2-5; cdr3_aa: CASSQATGGSQETQYF; cdr3_nt: TGCGCCAGCAGCCAAGCTACAGGGGGAAGTCAAGAGACCCAGTACTTC
d_call: NA; clone_size: NA; v_call: TRBV7-7; j_call: TRBJ1-1; cdr3_aa: CASSLAPGDGNTEAFF; cdr3_nt: TGTGCCAGCAGCTTAGCCCCAGGGGACGGGAACACTGAAGCTTTCTTT
d_call: NA; clone_size: NA; v_call: TRBV4-1; j_call: TRBJ2-5; cdr3_aa: CASSQEYRGETQYF; cdr3_nt: TGCGCCAGCAGCCAAGAGTATCGCGGGGAGACCCAGTACTTC
d_call: NA; clone_size: NA; v_call: TRBV7-9; j_call: TRBJ2-7; cdr3_aa: CASSSLQGGRYEQYF; cdr3_nt: TGTGCCAGCAGCTCTCTACAGGGTGGGCGGTACGAGCAGTACTTC
d_call: NA; clone_size: NA; v_call: TRBV29-1; j_call: TRBJ2-2; cdr3_aa: CSVAQGTGELFF; cdr3_nt: TGCAGCGTTGCACAGGGAACCGGGGAGCTGTTTTTT
d_call: TRBD1; clone_size: NA; v_call: TRBV5-4; j_call: TRBJ2-7; cdr3_aa: CASSFRGRDEQYF; cdr3_nt: TGTGCCAGCAGCTTTAGGGGGCGCGACGAGCAGTACTTC
d_call: NA; clone_size: NA; v_call: TRBV7-2; j_call: TRBJ2-7; cdr3_aa: CASSLSNFPAGAYEQYF; cdr3_nt: TGTGCCAGCAGCTTATCTAACTTTCCCGCAGGCGCGTACGAGCAGTACTTC
d_call: NA; clone_size: NA; v_call: TRBV5-5; j_call: TRBJ2-7; cdr3_aa: CASSSGQTSYEQYF; cdr3_nt: TGTGCCAGCAGCTCTGGACAAACCTCCTACGAGCAGTACTTC
d_call: TRBD2; clone_size: NA; v_call: TRBV7-6; j_call: TRBJ2-3; cdr3_aa: CASSLAFGGGWKDTQYF; cdr3_nt: TGTGCCAGCAGCTTAGCGTTTGGCGGGGGATGGAAAGATACGCAGTATTTT
d_call: TRBD1; clone_size: NA; v_call: TRBV6-5; j_call: TRBJ2-7; cdr3_aa: CASSSGQGFDEQYF; cdr3_nt: TGTGCCAGCAGCTCTGGACAGGGTTTCGACGAGCAGTACTTC
d_call: NA; clone_size: NA; v_call: TRBV7-9; j_call: TRBJ1-2; cdr3_aa: CASSLVELGALYTF; cdr3_nt: TGTGCCAGCAGCTTAGTGGAGCTGGGGGCGCTCTACACCTTC
d_call: TRBD2; clone_size: NA; v_call: TRBV4-3; j_call: TRBJ2-1; cdr3_aa: CASSQEIAGGPNEQFF; cdr3_nt: TGCGCCAGCAGCCAAGAGATAGCGGGGGGGCCGAATGAGCAGTTCTTC
d_call: TRBD1; clone_size: NA; v_call: TRBV5-4; j_call: TRBJ2-2; cdr3_aa: CASSLAGTGKTGELFF; cdr3_nt: TGTGCCAGCAGCTTGGCCGGGACAGGGAAGACCGGGGAGCTGTTTTTT
d_call: TRBD1; clone_size: once; v_call: TRBV27; j_call: TRBJ1-6; cdr3_aa: CASSWDRGLNFLHF; cdr3_nt: TGTGCCAGCAGTTGGGACAGGGGTTTGAATTTCCTCCACTTT
d_call: NA; clone_size: once; v_call: TRBV7-7; j_call: TRBJ2-3; cdr3_aa: CASSLRGGDTQYF; cdr3_nt: TGTGCCAGCAGCTTAAGGGGGGGGGATACGCAGTATTTT
d_call: NA; clone_size: NA; v_call: TRBV7-9; j_call: TRBJ2-7; cdr3_aa: CASSGVQGTNYEQYF; cdr3_nt: TGTGCCAGCAGCGGGGTCCAGGGGACCAACTACGAGCAGTACTTC
d_call: NA; clone_size: NA; v_call: TRBV27; j_call: TRBJ2-1; cdr3_aa: CASSPQGNEQFF; cdr3_nt: TGTGCCAGCAGTCCCCAGGGGAATGAGCAGTTCTTC
d_call: TRBD1; clone_size: NA; v_call: TRBV27; j_call: TRBJ2-7; cdr3_aa: CASSWGQGGYEQYF; cdr3_nt: TGTGCCAGCAGTTGGGGACAGGGGGGCTACGAGCAGTACTTC
d_call: NA; clone_size: NA; v_call: TRBV5-6; j_call: TRBJ1-1; cdr3_aa: CASSLKTGTMNTEAFF; cdr3_nt: TGTGCCAGCAGCTTGAAGACAGGAACTATGAACACTGAAGCTTTCTTT
d_call: TRBD2; clone_size: NA; v_call: TRBV19; j_call: TRBJ2-1; cdr3_aa: CASSPTSGGANEQFF; cdr3_nt: TGTGCCAGTAGCCCCACTAGCGGGGGGGCAAATGAGCAGTTCTTC
d_call: TRBD1; clone_size: NA; v_call: TRBV11-2; j_call: TRBJ1-1; cdr3_aa: CASTPKGQGGTEAFF; cdr3_nt: TGTGCCAGCACCCCCAAAGGACAGGGAGGAACTGAAGCTTTCTTT
d_call: NA; clone_size: NA; v_call: TRBV15; j_call: TRBJ1-3; cdr3_aa: CATSGGVSSGNTIYF; cdr3_nt: TGTGCCACCAGCGGCGGGGTCAGCTCTGGAAACACCATATATTTT
d_call: TRBD1; clone_size: NA; v_call: TRBV4-1; j_call: TRBJ1-3; cdr3_aa: CASSQGQGAGNTIYF; cdr3_nt: TGCGCCAGCAGCCAAGGACAGGGAGCCGGAAACACCATATATTTT
d_call: NA; clone_size: NA; v_call: TRBV27; j_call: TRBJ1-4; cdr3_aa: CASSDTSNEKLFF; cdr3_nt: TGTGCCAGCAGTGACACGAGTAATGAAAAACTGTTTTTT
d_call: NA; clone_size: NA; v_call: TRBV6-6; j_call: TRBJ2-7; cdr3_aa: CASSYARGNYEQYF; cdr3_nt: TGTGCCAGCAGTTACGCGCGGGGCAACTACGAGCAGTACTTC
d_call: TRBD2; clone_size: NA; v_call: TRBV6-5; j_call: TRBJ2-2; cdr3_aa: CASSPGLAGELFF; cdr3_nt: TGTGCCAGCAGCCCCGGACTAGCCGGGGAGCTGTTTTTT
d_call: NA; clone_size: NA; v_call: TRBV4-3; j_call: TRBJ2-5; cdr3_aa: CASSQTGETQYF; cdr3_nt: TGCGCCAGCAGCCAAACAGGAGAGACCCAGTACTTC
d_call: TRBD1; clone_size: once; v_call: TRBV5-1; j_call: TRBJ2-7; cdr3_aa: CASSITGVSEQYF; cdr3_nt: TGCGCCAGCAGCATCACAGGGGTCAGCGAGCAGTACTTC
d_call: NA; clone_size: NA; v_call: TRBV5-5; j_call: TRBJ1-6; cdr3_aa: CASSLYRGFGSPLHF; cdr3_nt: TGTGCCAGCAGCTTGTATCGGGGATTCGGTTCACCCCTCCACTTT
d_call: NA; clone_size: NA; v_call: TRBV28; j_call: TRBJ2-6; cdr3_aa: CASLLSGAGANVLTF; cdr3_nt: TGTGCCAGCCTCTTATCTGGAGCTGGGGCCAACGTCCTGACTTTC
d_call: NA; clone_size: NA; v_call: TRBV5-6; j_call: TRBJ1-2; cdr3_aa: CASSLLWGVYGYTF; cdr3_nt: TGTGCCAGCAGCTTGTTGTGGGGGGTCTATGGCTACACCTTC
d_call: NA; clone_size: NA; v_call: TRBV21-1; j_call: TRBJ2-7; cdr3_aa: CASSKASRDRETYEQYF; cdr3_nt: TGTGCCAGCAGCAAAGCCTCCCGGGACAGGGAGACCTACGAGCAGTACTTC
d_call: TRBD1; clone_size: NA; v_call: TRBV9; j_call: TRBJ1-2; cdr3_aa: CASSHSQGALYGYTF; cdr3_nt: TGTGCCAGCAGCCACTCACAGGGGGCTCTCTATGGCTACACCTTC
d_call: NA; clone_size: NA; v_call: TRBV4-1; j_call: TRBJ2-1; cdr3_aa: CASSPSGLSNEQFF; cdr3_nt: TGCGCCAGCAGCCCCTCCGGACTATCCAATGAGCAGTTCTTC